This T cell receptor (beta chain) is from a study of blood T cell repertoires in COVID-19. In the original workflow: Estimated nucleated cell counts came from reference gene primer amplification. Measured with immunoSEQ multiplex PCR; TCRdb has only the in-frame clones, and not every one. Clone size and V and J calls were adopted from that table, with D and trimming inferred from the DNA. The table shows approximately 100,000 clones, with around 80% occurring only once. CDR1 and CDR2 (germline): KGHSH, LQKENI. The CDR3 length is 13 residues. V was clipped by 6 bases and J by 5 bases, with 13 bases between them.

The V gene is TRBV18, the J gene TRBJ1-1; D might be TRBD1 (5 bases). The sample taken for sequencing was peripheral blood. The TCR was taken from a man aged 60-69 years with acute or convalescent COVID-19. CDR3 coding DNA: TGTGCCAGCTCTCTGGACATTGATACTGAAGCTTTCTTT. This encodes CASSLDIDTEAFF.